Below are 13 T cell receptor beta chains sequenced from a single sample in a study of cytomegalovirus exposure and HLA in healthy donors. The protocol was immunoSEQ multiplex PCR, while the TCRdb copy is restricted to in-frame clones and leaves out a portion. The sample consists of about 360,000 clones, about nine tenths of them appearing once. The sequenced sample consisted of PBMCs. The receptors were sampled from a woman between 18 and 29 years old in good health and CMV-seronegative.

This chain joins TRBV5-5 and TRBJ1-1; TRBD1 might be the D (6 bases). Germline values: CDR1 SGHKS, CDR2 YYEKEE (reference sequence). Between the trimmed V and J ends, which lost 4 bases and 1 base, there was a span of 11 bases. This CDR3 spans 14 amino acids. The CDR3 region is CASSVGHANTEAFF. The DNA for the CDR3 is TGTGCCAGCAGCGTGGGACACGCGAACACTGAAGCTTTCTTT.

The chain employs TRBV7-9 and TRBJ2-7; 9 bases fit TRBD2. With V trimmed by 0 bases and J by 1 base, 4 bases remained unmatched. CDR3 length: 16 residues. The germline V gene encodes CDR1 SEHNR and CDR2 FQNEAQ (reference sequence). CDR3 DNA: TGTGCCAGCAGCTTAGCGACTAGCGGAAGATCCTACGAGCAGTACTTC. It is translated as CASSLATSGRSYEQYF. Full variable domain (missing parts from reference TRBV7-9 and TRBJ2-7): DTGVSQNPRHKITKRGQNVTFRCDPISEHNRLYWYRQTLGQGPEFLTYFQNEAQLEKSRLLSDRFSAERPKGSFSTLEIQRTEQGDSAMYLCASSLATSGRSYEQYFGPGTRLTVT.

The chain is built from TRBV5-1 and TRBJ2-2; possible D gene TRBD2, 7 bases. Trimming pared 0 bases from V and 6 bases from J, leaving 15 bases between. The CDR3 has 16 amino acids. Germline V gene sequence: CDR1 SGHRS, CDR2 YFSETQ. The CDR3: CASSLVSGGQAGELFF. CDR3 bases: TGCGCCAGCAGCTTGGTATCCGGGGGGCAGGCCGGGGAGCTGTTTTTT.

V and J are TRBV5-1 and TRBJ2-2; 8 nucleotides line up with TRBD2. V lost 4 bases, J lost 6 bases, and 8 bases stayed unmatched. CDR1 SGHRS and CDR2 YFSETQ come from the germline V gene. There are 15 residues in the CDR3. The CDR3, as DNA: TGCGCCAGCAGCGGCGGGACTAGGGTATCCGGGGAGCTGTTTTTT. Its protein product is CASSGGTRVSGELFF.

The chain is built from TRBV5-1 and TRBJ2-5; 8 nucleotides align to TRBD2. Germline V CDR1 and CDR2: SGHRS, YFSETQ. The ends lost 4 bases at V and 5 bases at J; junction bases unmatched: 7. The CDR3 sequence is 14 residues long. For the CDR3, the DNA is TGCGCCAGCAGCCAAGGCGGGAGGCGTGAGACCCAGTACTTC. Its protein is CASSQGGRRETQYF.

The chain combines TRBV7-7 with TRBJ2-3, with D perhaps matching TRBD2 (5 bases). The germline CDR1 and CDR2 sequences are SSHAT and FNYEAQ (reference sequence). The CDR3 runs 15 residues. V was cut by 1 base and J by 1 base, with 9 bases left in between. CDR3 sequence: CASSLGSGGTDTQYF. The CDR3 nucleotides read TGTGCCAGCAGCTTAGGAAGCGGAGGCACAGATACGCAGTATTTT.

The V and J genes are TRBV7-9 and TRBJ2-2; 9 bases match TRBD1. V lost 5 bases and J lost 5; bases outside the gene matches: 3. The germline CDR1 and CDR2 sequences are SEHNR and FQNEAQ (reference sequence). The CDR3 has 14 residues. CDR3 sequence reads: CASSRGQGTGELFF. CDR3 sequence (DNA): TGTGCCAGCAGCCGGGGACAGGGAACCGGGGAGCTGTTTTTT.

The chain employs TRBV28 and TRBJ2-3, with no clear D. With 3 bases removed from V and 8 bases from J, the gap between germline ends came to 15 bases. The CDR3 loop spans 14 amino acids. The germline gives CDR1 MDHEN, CDR2 SYDVKM. The CDR3 spells CASSFMRDLGTQYF. CDR3 coding DNA: TGTGCCAGCAGTTTTATGCGAGACCTAGGTACGCAGTATTTT.

This clone was counted a single time. The chain uses TRBV10-3 and TRBJ1-6, with D possibly TRBD1 on 6 matching bases. The CDR3 has 18 amino acids. V was clipped by 10 bases and J by 4 bases, with 26 bases between them. The V gene's germline CDR1 is ENHRY and CDR2 SYGVKD. In nucleotides, the CDR3 is TGTGCCACCTCGCAGAAGGGGTCGCAGGGGATATATAATTCACCCCTCCACTTT. It encodes CATSQKGSQGIYNSPLHF.

This chain joins TRBV28 and TRBJ2-3, with 7 bases aligning to TRBD1. CDR3 length: 15 amino acids. CDR1 and CDR2 from the germline V gene are MDHEN and SYDVKM. After removal of 6 bases from V and 6 bases from J, the junction contained 12 bases not matched to a gene. CDR3 region: CASSRLGGSRDTQYF. In nucleotides, the CDR3 is TGTGCCAGCAGCCGTCTAGGGGGCTCCCGGGATACGCAGTATTTT. The variable domain in full, completed from reference TRBV28 and TRBJ2-3, reads DVKVTQSSRYLVKRTGEKVFLECVQDMDHENMFWYRQDPGLGLRLIYFSYDVKMKEKGDIPEGYSVSREKKERFSLILESASTNQTSMYLCASSRLGGSRDTQYFGPGTRLTVL.

The chain uses TRBV7-6 and TRBJ2-1; TRBD2 is a possible D gene (6 bases). The V gene's germline CDR1 is SGHVS and CDR2 FNYEAQ. The V end was cut by 5 bases, the J end by 9 bases, with 14 bases between. The CDR3 is made up of 13 amino acids. The CDR3 DNA follows: TGTGCCAGCAGCGCCCGGAGGGCACCTGAGCAGTTCTTC. It yields the protein CASSARRAPEQFF. Using reference TRBV7-6 and TRBJ2-1 for the parts outside the CDR3, the full variable domain is GAGVSQSPRYKVTKRGQDVALRCDPISGHVSLYWYRQALGQGPEFLTYFNYEAQQDKSGLPNDRFSAERPEGSISTLTIQRTEQRDSAMYRCASSARRAPEQFFGPGTRLTVL.

This sequence joins TRBV14 and TRBJ1-1; no clear D gene. The germline V gene encodes CDR1 SGHDN and CDR2 FVKESK. This CDR3 comprises 15 residues. V was shortened by 0 bases and J by 4 bases, with 12 bases between the two germline ends. In DNA, the CDR3 is TGTGCCAGCAGCCAAGATCGGTGGAGGTTCACTGAAGCTTTCTTT. Residues: CASSQDRWRFTEAFF.

The chain joins TRBV27 to TRBJ2-7; no clear D gene. CDR1 is MNHEY and CDR2 is SMNVEV in the germline V gene (reference sequence). V gave up 2 bases and J gave up 3 bases, with 8 bases separating them. The CDR3 has 13 amino acids. As DNA, the CDR3 is TGTGCCAGCAGTTTAGGGCCCCACTACGAGCAGTACTTC. This translates into CASSLGPHYEQYF.